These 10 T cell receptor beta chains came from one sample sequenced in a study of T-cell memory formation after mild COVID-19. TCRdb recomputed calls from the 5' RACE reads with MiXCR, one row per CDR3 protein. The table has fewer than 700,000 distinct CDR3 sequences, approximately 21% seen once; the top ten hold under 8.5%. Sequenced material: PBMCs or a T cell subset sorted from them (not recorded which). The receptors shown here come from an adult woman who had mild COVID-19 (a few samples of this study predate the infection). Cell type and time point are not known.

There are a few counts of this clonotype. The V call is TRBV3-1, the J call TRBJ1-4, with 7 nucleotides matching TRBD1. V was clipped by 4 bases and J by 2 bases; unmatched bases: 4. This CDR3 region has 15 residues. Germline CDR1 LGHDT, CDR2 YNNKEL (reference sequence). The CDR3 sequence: CASSPIQGTNEKLFF. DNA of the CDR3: TGTGCCAGCAGCCCTATACAGGGGACTAATGAAAAACTGTTTTTT.

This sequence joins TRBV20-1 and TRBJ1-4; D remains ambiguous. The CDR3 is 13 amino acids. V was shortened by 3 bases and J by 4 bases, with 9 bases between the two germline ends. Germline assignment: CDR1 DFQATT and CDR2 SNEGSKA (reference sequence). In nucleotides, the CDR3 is TGCAGTGCTAGTAGAACAGTTAATGAAAAACTGTTTTTT. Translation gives CSASRTVNEKLFF.

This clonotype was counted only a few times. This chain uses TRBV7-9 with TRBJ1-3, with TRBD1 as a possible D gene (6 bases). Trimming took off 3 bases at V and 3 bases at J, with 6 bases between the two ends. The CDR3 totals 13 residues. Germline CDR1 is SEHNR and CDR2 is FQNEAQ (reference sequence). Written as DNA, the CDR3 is TGTGCCAGCAGCTTGGACAGTGGAAACACCATATATTTT. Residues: CASSLDSGNTIYF. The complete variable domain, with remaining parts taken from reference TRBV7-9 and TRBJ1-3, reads DTGVSQNPRHKITKRGQNVTFRCDPISEHNRLYWYRQTLGQGPEFLTYFQNEAQLEKSRLLSDRFSAERPKGSFSTLEIQRTEQGDSAMYLCASSLDSGNTIYFGEGSWLTVV.

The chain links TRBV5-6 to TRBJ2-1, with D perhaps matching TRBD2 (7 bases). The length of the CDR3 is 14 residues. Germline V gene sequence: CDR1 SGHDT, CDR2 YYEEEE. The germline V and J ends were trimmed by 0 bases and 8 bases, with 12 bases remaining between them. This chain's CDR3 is CASSLAGGVHEQFF. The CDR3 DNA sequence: TGTGCCAGCAGCTTGGCGGGGGGCGTCCATGAGCAGTTCTTC.

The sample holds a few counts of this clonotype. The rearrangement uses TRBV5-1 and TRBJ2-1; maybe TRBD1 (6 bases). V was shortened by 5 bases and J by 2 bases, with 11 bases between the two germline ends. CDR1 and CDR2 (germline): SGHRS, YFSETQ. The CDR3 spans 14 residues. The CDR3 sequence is CASRQGRAYNEQFF. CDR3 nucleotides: TGCGCCAGCAGACAGGGACGGGCCTACAATGAGCAGTTCTTC.

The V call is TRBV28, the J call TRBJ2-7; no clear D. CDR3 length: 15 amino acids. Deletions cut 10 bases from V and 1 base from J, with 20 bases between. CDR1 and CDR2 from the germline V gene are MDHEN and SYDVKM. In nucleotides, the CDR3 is TGTGCCACTTCCCCACCCGGGCCCGGTTCCTACGAGCAGTACTTC. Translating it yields CATSPPGPGSYEQYF.

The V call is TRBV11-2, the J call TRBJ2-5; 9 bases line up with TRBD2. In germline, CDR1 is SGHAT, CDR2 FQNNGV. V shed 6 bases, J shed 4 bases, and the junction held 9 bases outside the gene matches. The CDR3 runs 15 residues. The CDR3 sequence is CASSLSGLAAETQYF. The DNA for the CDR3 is TGTGCCAGCAGTTTGTCGGGACTAGCTGCAGAGACCCAGTACTTC.

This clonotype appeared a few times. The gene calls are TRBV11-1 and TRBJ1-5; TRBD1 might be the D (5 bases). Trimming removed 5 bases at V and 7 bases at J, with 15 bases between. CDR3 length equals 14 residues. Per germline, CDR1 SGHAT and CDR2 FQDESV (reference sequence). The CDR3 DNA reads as TGTGCCAGCAGCCCTCGAGGGGTTGGACAGCCCCAGCATTTT. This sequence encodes CASSPRGVGQPQHF. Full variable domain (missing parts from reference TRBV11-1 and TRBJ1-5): EAEVAQSPRYKITEKSQAVAFWCDPISGHATLYWYRQILGQGPELLVQFQDESVVDDSQLPKDRFSAERLKGVDSTLKIQPAELGDSAMYLCASSPRGVGQPQHFGDGTRLSIL.

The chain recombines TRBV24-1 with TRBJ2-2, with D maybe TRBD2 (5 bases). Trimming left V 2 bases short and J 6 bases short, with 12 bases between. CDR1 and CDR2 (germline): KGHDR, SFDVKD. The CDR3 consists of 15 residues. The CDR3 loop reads CATSDYWEFAGELFF. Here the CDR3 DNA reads TGTGCCACCAGTGATTATTGGGAGTTCGCCGGGGAGCTGTTTTTT.

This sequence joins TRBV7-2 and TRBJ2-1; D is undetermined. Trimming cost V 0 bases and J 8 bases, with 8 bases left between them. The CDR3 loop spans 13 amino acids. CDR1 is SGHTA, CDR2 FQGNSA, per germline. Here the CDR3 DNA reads TGTGCCAGCAGCTTAGCGCGTCTTGATGAGCAGTTCTTC. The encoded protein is CASSLARLDEQFF.